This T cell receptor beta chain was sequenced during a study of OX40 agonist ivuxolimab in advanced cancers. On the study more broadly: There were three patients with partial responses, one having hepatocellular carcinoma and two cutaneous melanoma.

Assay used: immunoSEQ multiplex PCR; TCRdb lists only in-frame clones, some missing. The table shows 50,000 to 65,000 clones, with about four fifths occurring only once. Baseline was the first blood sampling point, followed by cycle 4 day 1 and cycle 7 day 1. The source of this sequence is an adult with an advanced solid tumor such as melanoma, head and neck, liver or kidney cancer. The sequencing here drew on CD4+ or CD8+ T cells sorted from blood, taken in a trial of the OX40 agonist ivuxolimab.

As DNA, the CDR3 is TGTGCCAGCAGTTATGTGGGGAACTATGGCTACACCTTC. Translation gives CASSYVGNYGYTF. This sequence joins TRBV6-6 and TRBJ1-2; D uncertain. Germline V lookup: CDR1 MNHNY, CDR2 SVGAGI (reference sequence). Trimming pared 3 bases from V and 2 bases from J, leaving 7 bases between. The CDR3 runs 13 residues.